The next 25 T cell receptor beta chains were all read from a single sample in a study of metastatic and nonmetastatic thyroid tumors. Treatment of any kind had been given to no patient before thyroid surgery. TCRdb reanalyzed the PCR reads via MiXCR. Here the sample spans several thousand clones, 30% to 45% being singletons. The sequenced sample consisted of adjacent normal tissue. The receptors derive from a male donor with papillary thyroid cancer or a benign thyroid nodule (not recorded which). Some clones in this sample may be carry-over from other donors' samples.

CDR3 sequence reads: CASSHPGEQFF. CDR3 nucleotides: TGTGCCAGCAGCCACCCCGGAGAGCAGTTCTTC. The rearrangement uses TRBV11-1 and TRBJ2-1; D is undetermined. The CDR3 length is 11 residues. Germline CDR1 and CDR2: SGHAT and FQDESV (reference sequence). Trimming took 5 bases from V and 10 from J, leaving 9 bases between them.

A word on this clone: This may stem from a read error, because a much larger clone lies one nucleotide away. The CDR3 here is CAGSTTGGAGFYGYTF. In DNA, the CDR3 is TGTGCCGGCAGTACGACAGGGGGCGCTGGATTCTATGGCTACACCTTC. This chain uses TRBV12-3 or TRBV12-4 with TRBJ1-2; 10 bases line up with TRBD1. CDR3 length: 16 residues.

This sequence joins TRBV19 and TRBJ1-1, with TRBD1 identical over 10 bases. This CDR3 spans 14 amino acids. Germline V gene sequence: CDR1 LNHDA, CDR2 SQIVND (reference sequence). V lost 6 bases, J lost 0 bases, and 1 base stayed unmatched. The DNA of the CDR3 is TGTGCCAGTAGGGACAGGGGGATGAACACTGAAGCTTTCTTT. It specifies CASRDRGMNTEAFF. Variable domain in full (rest from reference TRBV19 and TRBJ1-1): DGGITQSPKYLFRKEGQNVTLSCEQNLNHDAMYWYRQDPGQGLRLIYYSQIVNDFQKGDIAEGYSVSREKKESFPLTVTSAQKNPTAFYLCASRDRGMNTEAFFGQGTRLTVV.

This clone was detected only a few times. This rearrangement joins TRBV6-1 to TRBJ1-2, with 9 bases identical to TRBD1. The germline V gene has CDR1 MNHNS and CDR2 SASEGT. Unmatched junction bases numbered 13, after V lost 5 bases and J lost 6 bases. The CDR3 sequence is 16 residues long. The DNA of the CDR3 is TGTGCCAGCAGTACGACCCGCGTACAGGGGGCGGATGGCTACACCTTC. Translating it yields CASSTTRVQGADGYTF.

There are a few counts of this clone. The rearrangement joins TRBV2 to TRBJ1-3; 10 bases map to TRBD1. The CDR3 runs 15 residues. Germline lookup yields CDR1 SNHLY and CDR2 FYNNEI. V dropped 6 bases and J dropped 3; count of bases not matched to a gene: 5. This CDR3 is CASSPGQGIGNTIYF. DNA of the CDR3: TGTGCCAGCAGCCCGGGACAGGGGATTGGAAACACCATATATTTT.

This clone is labeled as large. The chain uses TRBV27 and TRBJ2-5; D call uncertain. The CDR3 spans 15 residues. Germline CDR1 is MNHEY and CDR2 is SMNVEV (reference sequence). V lost 6 bases, J lost 0 bases, and 14 bases lay in between. In nucleotides, the CDR3 is TGTGCCAGCAGCCAAAATCTAGGAGACCAAGAGACCCAGTACTTC. Residues: CASSQNLGDQETQYF.

The chain uses TRBV20-1 and TRBJ1-1; D is possibly TRBD1 (5 bases). The CDR3 length is 11 residues. Germline assignment: CDR1 DFQATT and CDR2 SNEGSKA (reference sequence). V lost 4 bases and J lost 8, with 11 bases in between. The CDR3, as DNA: TGCAGTGCTATATCATACAGGGAAGCTTTCTTT. Its translation is CSAISYREAFF.

This clone counts as large. The chain is built from TRBV11-2 and TRBJ2-1; tentatively, D is TRBD2 (6 bases). V was shortened by 3 bases and J by 5 bases, with 14 bases between the two germline ends. Germline loops: CDR1 SGHAT, CDR2 FQNNGV. The CDR3 has 15 amino acids. Here the CDR3 reads CASSFASGFNNEQFF. The CDR3 DNA reads TGTGCCAGCAGCTTTGCGAGCGGGTTTAACAATGAGCAGTTCTTC.

This clone showed up just a few times. The J gene is TRBJ2-2, the V gene TRBV6-2 or TRBV6-3; the D is unclear. Germline CDR1 is MNHEY and CDR2 is SVGEGT. The germline V and J ends were trimmed by 2 bases and 6 bases, with 1 base remaining between them. CDR3 length: 11 residues. The CDR3 region has the DNA TGTGCCAGCAGTTACCCCGGGGAGCTGTTTTTT. Translating gives CASSYPGELFF.

The chain has TRBV5-1 and TRBJ1-2; D unclear. With 6 bases removed from V and 0 bases from J, the gap between germline ends came to 3 bases. Germline loops: CDR1 SGHRS, CDR2 YFSETQ. This CDR3 contains 11 residues. The CDR3 protein is CASKANYGYTF. The DNA of the CDR3 is TGCGCCAGCAAAGCTAACTATGGCTACACCTTC.

The chain couples TRBV4-2 to TRBJ1-4, with no clear D. The CDR3 runs to 16 residues. The germline gives CDR1 LGHNA, CDR2 YNFKEQ. V shed 4 bases and J shed 0 bases, with 12 bases lying between them. The CDR3 coding sequence is TGTGCCAGCAGCCGCACAACAGTTACAACTAATGAAAAACTGTTTTTT. It encodes CASSRTTVTTNEKLFF.

The CDR3 sequence: CASSFYRGAGNEKLFF. The CDR3 coding sequence is TGTGCCAGCAGTTTCTATCGGGGGGCTGGTAATGAAAAACTGTTTTTT. The chain has TRBV28 and TRBJ1-4, with D maybe TRBD1 (6 bases). V shed 3 bases and J shed 4 bases, with 15 bases lying between them. Looked up from germline, CDR1 is MDHEN and CDR2 is SYDVKM. The CDR3 contains 16 residues.

The J gene is TRBJ2-7, the V gene TRBV7-3; D may be TRBD1 (5 bases). Trimming shortened V by 5 bases and J by 0 bases, and 23 bases separated the two germline ends. CDR1 and CDR2 (germline): SGHTA, FQGTGA. The CDR3 is 18 residues long. For the CDR3, the DNA is TGTGCCAGCAGCCAAGGGGCGTACCCCCTTCCTAGCTCCTACGAGCAGTACTTC. It translates to CASSQGAYPLPSSYEQYF.

This clone was counted once. The chain recombines TRBV15 with TRBJ2-4; 7 bases match TRBD2. The V gene end was trimmed by 8 bases and the J gene end by 7 bases; junction bases not matched to a gene: 11. Germline V gene data show CDR1 as LNHNV and CDR2 as YYDKDF (reference sequence). The CDR3 consists of 14 residues. CDR3 DNA: TGTGCCACCTCCAAAGGGGAGGGTCGGAACATTCAGTACTTC. It codes for CATSKGEGRNIQYF.

About this clone itself: Being one base from a much bigger clone, this may be a read error. Other DNA sequences of this sample code for an identical CDR3. V and J are TRBV28 and TRBJ1-5; no reliable D call. The CDR3 has 15 amino acids. Germline V gene data show CDR1 as MDHEN and CDR2 as SYDVKM. The CDR3 protein is CASSLSRASNQPQHF. The CDR3 DNA sequence: TGTGCCAGTAGTTTATCTCGGGCAAGCAATCAGCCCCAGCATTTT.

This clone was detected only a few times. The chain combines TRBV12-3 or TRBV12-4 with TRBJ2-7, with a tentative D call TRBD2 (6 bases). The CDR3 runs to 15 residues. The V end was cut by 6 bases, the J end by 6 bases, with 21 bases between. The CDR3: CASSGPARGGFEQYF. The CDR3 bases are TGTGCCAGCAGCGGACCTGCGCGTGGGGGGTTCGAGCAGTACTTC.

The chain has TRBV5-1 and TRBJ1-2, with D unresolved. Trimming pared 5 bases from V and 0 bases from J, leaving 11 bases between. The CDR3 is made up of 14 amino acids. Germline loops: CDR1 SGHRS, CDR2 YFSETQ. As DNA, the CDR3 is TGCGCCAGCAGTTTGTCGGCCTCTAACTATGGCTACACCTTC. This codes for CASSLSASNYGYTF. Full variable domain (outside the CDR3, taken from reference TRBV5-1 and TRBJ1-2): KAGVTQTPRYLIKTRGQQVTLSCSPISGHRSVSWYQQTPGQGLQFLFEYFSETQRNKGNFPGRFSGRQFSNSRSEMNVSTLELGDSALYLCASSLSASNYGYTFGSGTRLTVV.

Remarks on this clone: An end of the junction differs from the germline gene, which may be a read error. The chain couples TRBV9 to TRBJ2-1; 8 bases match TRBD1. Germline CDR1 SGDLS, CDR2 YYNGEE. The CDR3 consists of 14 residues. CDR3 coding DNA: TGCGCCAGCAGCTCGGACAGGGTCTACAATGAGCAGTTCTTC. Amino acids: CASSSDRVYNEQFF.

This clone was seen a few times. CDR3 nucleotides: TGTGCCAGCAGCGTCCCAGGACCCACCGGGGAGCTGTTTTTT. Protein: CASSVPGPTGELFF. V is TRBV28 and J is TRBJ2-2; no clear D gene. Trimming stripped 6 bases from V and 4 bases from J, with 12 bases between. CDR1 MDHEN and CDR2 SYDVKM come from the germline V gene. The CDR3 has 14 amino acids.

This clone was counted between two and nine times. The chain carries TRBV5-1 and TRBJ2-7; 9 bases line up with TRBD1. With 3 bases clipped from V and 2 bases from J, the junction kept 6 bases outside the gene matches. The CDR3 length is 15 residues. CDR1 is SGHRS and CDR2 is YFSETQ in the germline V gene. The CDR3 DNA is TGCGCCAGCAGCTCCCCGGGACAGGGCACCTACGAGCAGTACTTC. It specifies CASSSPGQGTYEQYF.

In this sample, this clone turned up once. The rearrangement joins TRBV5-1 to TRBJ2-7, with TRBD2 identical over 9 bases. CDR3 length: 14 amino acids. Germline values: CDR1 SGHRS, CDR2 YFSETQ. V gave up 1 base and J gave up 4 bases; unmatched junction bases: 3. The CDR3 DNA reads TGCGCCAGCAGCTTGTCACTAGCGGGTTACGAGCAGTACTTC. Its protein product is CASSLSLAGYEQYF.

The chain uses TRBV7-2 and TRBJ2-3; D is uncertain. Germline V gene data show CDR1 as SGHTA and CDR2 as FQGNSA. The CDR3 sequence is 14 residues long. V was cut by 4 bases and J by 1 base, with 9 bases left in between. The DNA of the CDR3 is TGTGCCAGCAGCTCCTATCTTCGCACAGATACGCAGTATTTT. This codes for CASSSYLRTDTQYF.

This clone is medium-sized (0.01 to 0.1%) by share. The chain couples TRBV6-4 to TRBJ1-6, with unresolved D. CDR3 length: 13 amino acids. V lost 7 bases and J 7 bases, leaving 11 bases between the germline ends. Germline lookup yields CDR1 MRHNA and CDR2 SNTAGT. The CDR3 nucleotides read TGTGCCAGCATTCTTCGGGGAAATTCACCCCTCCACTTT. Amino acids: CASILRGNSPLHF.

The chain links TRBV12-3 or TRBV12-4 to TRBJ2-7, with D hard to call. This CDR3 region has 12 residues. Trimming removed 1 base at V and 2 bases at J, with 3 bases between. CDR3 residues: CASSLGTYEQYF. DNA of the CDR3: TGTGCCAGCAGTTTAGGGACCTACGAGCAGTACTTC.

This clone appeared many times. This chain connects TRBV3-1 to TRBJ1-3; no clear D gene. The CDR3 is 11 amino acids. Trimming took off 4 bases at V and 4 bases at J, with 2 bases between the two ends. Germline lookup yields CDR1 LGHDT and CDR2 YNNKEL (reference sequence). This CDR3 is CASSLGNTIYF. CDR3 in DNA: TGTGCCAGCAGCCTGGGAAACACCATATATTTT.